This T cell receptor beta chain was identified in a study of immune reconstitution after stem cell transplant in scleroderma (dated by TCRdb to the late 2010s). CDR1 and CDR2 are drawn from the germline V gene (reference sequence): GTSNPN, SVGIG. CDR3 length: 13 amino acids, cysteine to phenylalanine. The kept DNA is CDR3 alone, 39 bases in frame from the first base. V gives up 3 bases and J gives up 5 bases, and the segment between their germline ends measures 11 bases. Receptor libraries were prepared by RT-PCR. Sequencing used an Illumina MiSeq. Through fastp at Q25 and MiXCR, TCRdb rebuilt clones from the public reads, retaining in-frame beta chains. For every CDR3 protein sequence, its rows merge into one entry that carries the most common genes and DNA. Present in this sample are around 1,500 distinct CDR3 sequences, less than 20% of which were seen just once. The top ten clones comprise 45% to 55% of the sample.

With regard to this clonotype: What this receptor recognizes is not known. No base qualities exist here, and no much larger clone lies one base off it.

This TCR derives from a female donor with systemic sclerosis. The rearranged segments are TRBV30 and TRBJ1-5; confidence is insufficient to name the D gene. Sample collection was performed before or after autologous hematopoietic stem cell transplantation (not recorded which). Read as DNA, the sequence is TGTGCCTGGAGGGAAAGGGTTGATCAGCCCCAGCATTTT. Translated, this gives CAWRERVDQPQHF.